This T cell receptor beta chain was retrieved from a study of technical replicates of blood from a few donors. The germline V gene encodes CDR1 MNHNS and CDR2 SASEGT. V lost 11 bases to trimming and J lost 1 base; unmatched junction nucleotides: 6. The CDR3 extends over 14 amino acids. Sequenced by immunoSEQ multiplex PCR; TCRdb stores in-frame clones only, minus some. The table lists roughly 40,000 clones, over 95% of them singletons, with about 0.38% in the top ten. Sample: T cells isolated from PBMCs. The rearrangement uses TRBV6-1 and TRBJ2-4; 9 bases line up with TRBD1. The receptor's source is a human donor in good health. This CDR3 is CAVHRGQAKNIQYF. The DNA of the CDR3 is TGTGCCGTTCACAGGGGGCAGGCCAAAAACATTCAGTACTTC.